This T cell receptor (beta chain) was profiled in a study of neurological immune-mediated disorders. Across the study: Relapsing-remitting disease affected around 31, and secondary progressive 3, of roughly 35 multiple sclerosis patients. Findings of the study overall: According to phylogenetic grouping, one related-CDR3 cluster, a possible signature, contained the repertoires of 18 of 34 multiple sclerosis patients.

This clonotype was recorded at least ten times. Its cognate antigen is unknown. Libraries used 2 million unsorted PBMCs kept frozen in RNAlater. V was clipped by 2 bases and J by 4 bases, with 12 bases between them. The CDR3 covers 14 residues. In germline, CDR1 is SGHRS, CDR2 YFSETQ. Over 160 million TCR-beta sequences from 15-18 subjects were obtained in each sequencing run. TCRdb re-analysed the 5' RACE reads in MiXCR, keeping a single row per CDR3 protein. The repertoire holds roughly 43,000 distinct CDR3 sequences, under 2% seen once, with 2.2% in the top ten. The gene calls are TRBV5-1 and TRBJ1-2; D may be TRBD1 (6 bases). The receptor was derived from a woman aged 40 to 50 with multiple sclerosis. Sequenced material: PBMCs. The CDR3 DNA sequence: TGCGCCAGCAGCTTACAGGGTCTCCCCTATGGCTACACCTTC. It yields the protein CASSLQGLPYGYTF.